This T cell receptor beta chain is from a study of CD8 T cells in Susac syndrome. The RNA input was 0.5 to 1 ug, and it was reverse transcribed with random hexamers. TCRdb recomputed calls from the immunoSEQ multiplex PCR reads with MiXCR, one row per CDR3 protein. This sample has a few hundred thousand distinct CDR3 sequences, with nearly 97% found just once. The junction had 4 bases not matched to a gene; V was cut back by 4 bases and J by 2 bases. CDR3 length equals 16 residues. CDR1 LNHNV and CDR2 YYDKDF come from the germline V gene (reference sequence). This chain uses TRBV15 with TRBJ2-1; 11 nucleotides align to TRBD2. The clonotype comes from a human donor with multiple sclerosis. Sample: CD4+ T cells from PBMCs. For the CDR3, the DNA is TGTGCCACCAGCACCTTAGCGGGGGGGACCTACAATGAGCAGTTCTTC. Translation gives CATSTLAGGTYNEQFF.